This paragraph covers one TCR beta chain sequence. The CDR3 has 14 amino acids. Deletions cut 4 bases from V and 6 bases from J, with 17 bases between. CDR1 SGHRS and CDR2 YFSETQ come from the germline V gene. Original analysis: Estimation of nucleated cell counts was performed using reference gene primer amplification. Libraries were prepared by immunoSEQ multiplex PCR; TCRdb keeps only in-frame clonotypes and omits some of them. V and J calls plus clone size are reproduced from that table; the DNA served to infer D and trimming. The repertoire holds about 420,000 clones, with over 85% as singletons. The data stem from a study of blood T cell repertoires in COVID-19. Turning to the study itself: The analysed material was cDNA or gDNA that came from T cells, B-cell-depleted T cells, or PBMCs.

The clonotype originates from a man in his late teens or twenties with COVID-19, enrolled during active disease. The sample consisted of peripheral blood. V is TRBV5-1 and J is TRBJ2-7; possibly TRBD1 for D (6 bases). CDR3: CASSNSTGTPEQYF. CDR3 DNA sequence: TGCGCCAGCAGCAACTCGACAGGTACCCCCGAGCAGTACTTC. The full variable domain, completed using reference TRBV5-1 and TRBJ2-7, is KAGVTQTPRYLIKTRGQQVTLSCSPISGHRSVSWYQQTPGQGLQFLFEYFSETQRNKGNFPGRFSGRQFSNSRSEMNVSTLELGDSALYLCASSNSTGTPEQYFGPGTRLTVT.